This T cell receptor (beta chain) appears in the sequencing data of a study of PD-L1 blockade in urothelial cancer. Whole-study context: The patients first took atezolizumab in about 2014, receiving 1,200 mg intravenously every 3 weeks. Patients' histories included 0 to 3 prior chemotherapy regimens. Researchers found blood samples held a median of around 140,000 T cells.

V was pared by 6 bases and J by 0 bases, with 4 bases of the junction left unmatched. CDR3 length: 14 residues. CDR1 is SGHDT and CDR2 is YYEEEE in the germline V gene. Sequencing used immunoSEQ multiplex PCR; TCRdb keeps in-frame clones, though not all of them. The table has 60,000 to 85,000 clones, roughly nine tenths seen once; the top ten hold 5% to 6%. The chain links TRBV5-6 to TRBJ2-7; 9 bases map to TRBD2. Source: PBMCs, taken around atezolizumab (anti-PD-L1) treatment. The TCR comes from a woman in her 70s with urothelial cancer. CDR3 bases: TGTGCCAGCACCCTAGCGGGAAGCTCCTACGAGCAGTACTTC. Translated, it gives CASTLAGSSYEQYF.